A selection of T cell receptor beta chains follows, all from one sample in a study of blood T cell repertoires in COVID-19. Profiled with immunoSEQ multiplex PCR; TCRdb holds only in-frame clones, not every one. The sample gives a few hundred thousand clones, roughly 90% of which show up once; roughly 18% is in the top ten. Sequenced sample: PBMCs or T cells enriched from blood (not recorded which). Every receptor here comes from a woman in her twenties or thirties who had recovered from COVID-19. Each CDR3 is given with its conserved first and last residue. D genes are given only for firm matches. Clone size, where shown, is once, few, many, or a class for clones that have expanded.

v_gene,d_gene,abundance,j_gene,CDR3nt,CDR3aa
TRBV5-4,.,.,TRBJ2-7,TGTGCCAGCAGTCCCTCCCCTAAATACGAGCAGTACTTC,CASSPSPKYEQYF
TRBV10-3,TRBD1,.,TRBJ2-1,TGTGCCATCAGTGAGTCCGGGACAGGGGGCTTAATTTACAATGAGCAGTTCTTC,CAISESGTGGLIYNEQFF
TRBV18,.,.,TRBJ1-1,TGTGCCAGCTCACCACAGGGAGCCGGGTACACTGAAGCTTTCTTT,CASSPQGAGYTEAFF
TRBV6-5,.,.,TRBJ1-1,TGTGCCAGCAGCACCGCTTGGGCGAGCACTGAAGCTTTCTTT,CASSTAWASTEAFF
TRBV6-2/TRBV6-3,.,once,TRBJ2-5,TGTGCCAGCAGCCTCTGGACTTTTCAAGAGACCCAGTACTTC,CASSLWTFQETQYF
TRBV30,TRBD2,.,TRBJ2-2,TGTGCCTGGAGTGTACTAGCGGCGTACACCGGGGAGCTGTTTTTT,CAWSVLAAYTGELFF
TRBV19,.,.,TRBJ2-7,TGTGCCAGTAGTGTCGGTTTACCTGCCTACGAGCAGTACTTC,CASSVGLPAYEQYF
TRBV5-1,.,.,TRBJ1-4,TGCGCCAGCAGCTTATCGGGGGGTGGTGAAAAACTGTTTTTT,CASSLSGGGEKLFF
TRBV5-4,TRBD2,.,TRBJ2-1,TGTGCCAGCAGCTTGGCTCAGCGGGGGGGCCCCTACAATGAGCAGTTCTTC,CASSLAQRGGPYNEQFF
TRBV15,.,.,TRBJ1-1,TGTGCCACCAGCAGAGATAGTGGCCGTTGGGGCGTGAACACTGAAGCTTTCTTT,CATSRDSGRWGVNTEAFF
TRBV20-1,TRBD1,.,TRBJ1-2,TGCAGTGCTAGTTGGACAGGGAAAGATGGCTACACCTTC,CSASWTGKDGYTF
TRBV7-9,.,.,TRBJ1-1,TGTGCCAGCAGCTTAGGCACAGCCTCGGAAGCTTTCTTT,CASSLGTASEAFF
TRBV14,.,.,TRBJ1-3,TGTGCCAGCAGCCAAGATCGGGTATCTGGTGGAAACACCATATATTTT,CASSQDRVSGGNTIYF
TRBV24-1,.,.,TRBJ1-2,TGTGCCACCAGTGTAGCGGGCTCTAACTATGGCTACACCTTC,CATSVAGSNYGYTF
TRBV29-1,.,.,TRBJ1-1,TGCAGCGTTCGTGGAGGGCACACTGAAGCTTTCTTT,CSVRGGHTEAFF
TRBV12-3/TRBV12-4,TRBD1,.,TRBJ1-2,TGTGCCAGCAGCACAGGGGGCGACTATGGCTACACCTTC,CASSTGGDYGYTF
TRBV29-1,.,.,TRBJ1-2,TGCAGCGTTGGCGAGGCTGATGGCTACACCTTC,CSVGEADGYTF
TRBV7-9,TRBD1,.,TRBJ1-5,TGTGCCAGCAGCCTCGGACAGGGACATCAGCCCCAGCATTTT,CASSLGQGHQPQHF
TRBV6-5,.,.,TRBJ1-1,TGTGCCAGCAGACTGAACGGTTACACTGAAGCTTTCTTT,CASRLNGYTEAFF
TRBV7-9,.,.,TRBJ1-2,TGTGCCAGCAGCCTCAGGAGGGAATATGGCTACACCTTC,CASSLRREYGYTF
TRBV18,TRBD1,.,TRBJ1-1,TGTGCCAGCTCACCGGACAGGGGGCACACTGAAGCTTTCTTT,CASSPDRGHTEAFF
TRBV11-3,TRBD2,.,TRBJ2-3,TGTGCCAGCAGCTTAGGACGGCGGGAGAGCCCAGATACGCAGTATTTT,CASSLGRRESPDTQYF
TRBV14,.,.,TRBJ1-2,TGTGCCAGCAGCCAATTCCCGGGATACGGCTACACCTTC,CASSQFPGYGYTF
TRBV7-2,.,.,TRBJ2-2,TGTGCCAGCAGCTTAGGGGGACACACCATCGGGGAGCTGTTTTTT,CASSLGGHTIGELFF
TRBV5-1,.,once,TRBJ2-6,TGCGCCAGCAGCTTGGTCTATACGGTTCACCCCTTCTCTGGGGCCAACGTCCTGACTTTC,CASSLVYTVHPFSGANVLTF
TRBV30,.,.,TRBJ2-7,TGTGCCTGGACGGAGGGGGGGGTCTCCTACGAGCAGTACTTC,CAWTEGGVSYEQYF
TRBV28,.,once,TRBJ1-5,TGTGCCAGCAGTTTAACAGGGCGTAATCAGCCCCAGCATTTT,CASSLTGRNQPQHF
TRBV10-3,.,.,TRBJ1-1,TGTGCCATCAGTGACTTCAACACTGAAGCTTTCTTT,CAISDFNTEAFF
TRBV27,.,once,TRBJ2-2,TGTGCCAGCAGTCCCTTCGGCACCGGGGAGCTGTTTTTT,CASSPFGTGELFF
TRBV27,.,.,TRBJ1-1,TGTGCCAGCAGTTTGGGGCCCCTGAGGACTGAAGCTTTCTTT,CASSLGPLRTEAFF
TRBV19,TRBD1,.,TRBJ1-1,TGTGCCAGTAGTTCTACAGGGGGCGGTGAAGCTTTCTTT,CASSSTGGGEAFF
TRBV7-3,TRBD2,.,TRBJ2-3,TGTGCCAGCAGCTTAGGACTAGCGCCAGATACGCAGTATTTT,CASSLGLAPDTQYF
TRBV30,.,.,TRBJ1-2,TGTGCCTGGAGCCCCCCCAGGGGCCGCGTCCTATATAACTATGGCTACACCTTC,CAWSPPRGRVLYNYGYTF
TRBV5-4,TRBD2,.,TRBJ2-3,TGTGCCAGCAGCGCCCCACTAGCGGGCGACACAGATACGCAGTATTTT,CASSAPLAGDTDTQYF
TRBV19,.,.,TRBJ1-1,TGTGCCAGTAGTCCTGGGGGCCCCACTGAAGCTTTCTTT,CASSPGGPTEAFF
TRBV29-1,.,.,TRBJ2-3,TGCAGCGTTGTCAGGGGCACCCGCACAGATACGCAGTATTTT,CSVVRGTRTDTQYF
TRBV10-3,TRBD2,once,TRBJ2-7,TGTGCCATCAGGGTAGCGGGGCGCTCCTACGAGCAGTACTTC,CAIRVAGRSYEQYF
TRBV9,TRBD1,once,TRBJ1-2,TGTGCCAGCGGGACAGGGGTTAGGTATGGCTACACCTTC,CASGTGVRYGYTF
TRBV29-1,TRBD1,.,TRBJ2-1,TGCAGCGCTGGGACAGATTCCTACAATGAGCAGTTCTTC,CSAGTDSYNEQFF
TRBV18,TRBD1,.,TRBJ1-1,TGTGCCAGCTCACAGGACAGGGAAACTGAAGCTTTCTTT,CASSQDRETEAFF
TRBV28,.,.,TRBJ1-2,TGTGCCAGCAGTTTACTACGAGGGTCTGGCTACACCTTC,CASSLLRGSGYTF
TRBV18,TRBD1,.,TRBJ1-3,TGTGCCAGCTCACCGCCGACAGGGAGGGGAAACACCATATATTTT,CASSPPTGRGNTIYF
TRBV4-2,TRBD1,.,TRBJ2-6,TGTGCCAGCAGCCCGGGGACAGGACCCTCTGGGGCCAACGTCCTGACTTTC,CASSPGTGPSGANVLTF
TRBV6-2/TRBV6-3,TRBD1,once,TRBJ2-4,TGTGCCAGCAGTTACTCGAAGGGACAGCGGAACATTCAGTACTTC,CASSYSKGQRNIQYF
TRBV20-1,.,.,TRBJ2-6,TGCAGTGCCGGCGGAGCCAACGTCCTGACTTTC,CSAGGANVLTF
TRBV6-4,.,.,TRBJ2-3,TGTGCCAGCAGTGACTCTCCAGGGGCCCGCACAGATACGCAGTATTTT,CASSDSPGARTDTQYF
TRBV20-1,.,.,TRBJ2-1,TGCAGTGCTAGTGGGGTTGGCAGGGCCAATGAGCAGTTCTTC,CSASGVGRANEQFF
TRBV7-8,.,.,TRBJ1-4,TGTGCCAGCAGCTTTCGGAATGAAAAACTGTTTTTT,CASSFRNEKLFF
TRBV7-9,TRBD1,once,TRBJ1-2,TGTGCCAGCAGGCAGGGGGACTATGGCTACACCTTC,CASRQGDYGYTF
TRBV28,.,once,TRBJ1-2,TGTGCCAGCAGTTTACAGCGCTATGGCTACACCTTC,CASSLQRYGYTF
TRBV6-5,.,.,TRBJ1-2,TGTGCCAGCAGTCCCGGACAGCCGGGAAACTATGGCTACACCTTC,CASSPGQPGNYGYTF
TRBV15,.,.,TRBJ2-1,TGTGCCACCAGCAGAGATTTGGCGGAAAGGACCTACAATGAGCAGTTCTTC,CATSRDLAERTYNEQFF
TRBV7-9,.,once,TRBJ2-1,TGTGCCAGCAGCTTGTGGGACTCCGACAATGAGCAGTTCTTC,CASSLWDSDNEQFF